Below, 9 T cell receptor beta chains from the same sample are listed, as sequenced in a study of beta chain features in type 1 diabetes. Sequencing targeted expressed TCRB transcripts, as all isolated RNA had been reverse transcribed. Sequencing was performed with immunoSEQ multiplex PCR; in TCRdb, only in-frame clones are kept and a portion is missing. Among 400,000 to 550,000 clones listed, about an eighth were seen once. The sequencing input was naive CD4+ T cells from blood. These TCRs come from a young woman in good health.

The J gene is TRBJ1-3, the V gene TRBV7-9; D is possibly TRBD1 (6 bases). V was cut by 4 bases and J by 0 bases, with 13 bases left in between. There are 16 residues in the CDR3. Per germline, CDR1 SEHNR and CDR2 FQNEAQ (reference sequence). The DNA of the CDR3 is TGTGCCAGCAGCTCGCCAGGACAGCTCTCTGGAAACACCATATATTTT. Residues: CASSSPGQLSGNTIYF.

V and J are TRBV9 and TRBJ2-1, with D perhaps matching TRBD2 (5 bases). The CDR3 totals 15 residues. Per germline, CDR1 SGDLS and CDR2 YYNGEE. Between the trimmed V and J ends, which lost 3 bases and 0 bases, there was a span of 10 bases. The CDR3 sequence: CASSGGSVSYNEQFF. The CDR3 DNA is TGTGCCAGCAGCGGTGGGAGTGTCTCCTACAATGAGCAGTTCTTC.

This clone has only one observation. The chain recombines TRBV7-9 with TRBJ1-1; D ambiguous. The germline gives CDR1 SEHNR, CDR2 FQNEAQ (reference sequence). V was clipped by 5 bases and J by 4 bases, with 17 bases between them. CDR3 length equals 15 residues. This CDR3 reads CASSPRGSRGTEAFF. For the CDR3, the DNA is TGTGCCAGCAGCCCCCGAGGAAGTAGAGGCACTGAAGCTTTCTTT.

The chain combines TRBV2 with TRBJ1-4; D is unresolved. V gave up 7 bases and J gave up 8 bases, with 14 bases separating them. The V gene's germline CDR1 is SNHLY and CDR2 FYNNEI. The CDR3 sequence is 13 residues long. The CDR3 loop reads CASTALVGEKLFF. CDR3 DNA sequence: TGTGCCAGCACCGCCCTAGTAGGCGAAAAACTGTTTTTT.

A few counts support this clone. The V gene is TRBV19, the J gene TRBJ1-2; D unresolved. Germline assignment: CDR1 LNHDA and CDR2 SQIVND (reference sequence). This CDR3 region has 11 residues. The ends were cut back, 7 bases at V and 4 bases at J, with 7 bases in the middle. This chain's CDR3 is CASTIGYGYTF. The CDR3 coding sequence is TGTGCCAGTACCATTGGCTATGGCTACACCTTC.

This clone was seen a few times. The CDR3 region is CASSLEQGVYGYTF. The CDR3 DNA reads as TGTGCCAGCAGCTTAGAACAGGGAGTCTATGGCTACACCTTC. This rearrangement joins TRBV7-9 to TRBJ1-2; a possible D gene is TRBD1 (6 bases). V shed 1 base and J shed 4 bases, with 10 bases lying between them. This CDR3 has 14 residues. The germline V gene has CDR1 SEHNR and CDR2 FQNEAQ (reference sequence).

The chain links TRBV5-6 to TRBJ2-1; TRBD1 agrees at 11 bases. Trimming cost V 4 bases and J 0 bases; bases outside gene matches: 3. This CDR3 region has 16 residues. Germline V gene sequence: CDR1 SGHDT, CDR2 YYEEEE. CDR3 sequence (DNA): TGTGCCAGCAGCAGGACAGGGGGCGGCTCCTACAATGAGCAGTTCTTC. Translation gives CASSRTGGGSYNEQFF.

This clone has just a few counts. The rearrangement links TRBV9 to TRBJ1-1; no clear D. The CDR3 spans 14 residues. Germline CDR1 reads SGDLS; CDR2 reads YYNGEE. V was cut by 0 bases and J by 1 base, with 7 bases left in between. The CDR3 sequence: CASSVARQNTEAFF. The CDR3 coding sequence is TGTGCCAGCAGCGTAGCTAGGCAGAACACTGAAGCTTTCTTT.

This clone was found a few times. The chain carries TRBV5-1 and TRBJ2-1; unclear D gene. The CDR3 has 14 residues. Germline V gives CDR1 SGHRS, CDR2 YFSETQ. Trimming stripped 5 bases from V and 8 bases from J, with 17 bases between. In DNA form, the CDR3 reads TGCGCCAGCAGATCGAACGATCTGGCCGATGAGCAGTTCTTC. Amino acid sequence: CASRSNDLADEQFF.